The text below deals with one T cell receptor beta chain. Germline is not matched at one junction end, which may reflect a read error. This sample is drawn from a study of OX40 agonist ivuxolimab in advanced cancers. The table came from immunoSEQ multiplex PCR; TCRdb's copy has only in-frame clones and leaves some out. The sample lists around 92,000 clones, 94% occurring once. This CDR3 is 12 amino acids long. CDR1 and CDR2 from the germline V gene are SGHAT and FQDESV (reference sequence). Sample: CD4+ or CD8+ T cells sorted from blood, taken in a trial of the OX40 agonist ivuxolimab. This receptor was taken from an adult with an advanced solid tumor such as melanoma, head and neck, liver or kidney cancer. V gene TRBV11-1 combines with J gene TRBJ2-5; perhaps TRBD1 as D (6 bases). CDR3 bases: TGTGCCAGCAGCTTAGAGAGCGGCAGGGGAAACTTC. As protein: CASSLESGRGNF.